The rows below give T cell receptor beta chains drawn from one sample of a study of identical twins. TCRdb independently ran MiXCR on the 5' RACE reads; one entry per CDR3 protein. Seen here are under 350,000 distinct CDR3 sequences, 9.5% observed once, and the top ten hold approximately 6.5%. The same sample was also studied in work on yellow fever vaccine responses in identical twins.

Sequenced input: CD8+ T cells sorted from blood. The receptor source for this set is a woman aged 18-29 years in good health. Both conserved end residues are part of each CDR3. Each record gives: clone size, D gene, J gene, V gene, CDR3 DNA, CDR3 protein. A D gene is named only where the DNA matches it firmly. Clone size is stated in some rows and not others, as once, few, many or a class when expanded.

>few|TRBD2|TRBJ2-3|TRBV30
TGTGCCTGGAGTGGCGGACTAGCGGTCACAGATACGCAGTATTTT
CAWSGGLAVTDTQYF
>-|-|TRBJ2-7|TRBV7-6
TGTGCCAGCAGCTTAGCGGGAACGGGAACATCCTACGAGCAGTACTTC
CASSLAGTGTSYEQYF
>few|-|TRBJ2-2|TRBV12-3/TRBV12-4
TGTGCCAGCAGCTGGGTCACCGGGGAGCTGTTTTTT
CASSWVTGELFF
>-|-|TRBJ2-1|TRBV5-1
TGCGCCAGCACCGAAGCCGGGACGGGGCATACTGAGCAGTTCTTC
CASTEAGTGHTEQFF
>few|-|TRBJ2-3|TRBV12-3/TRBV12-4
TGTGCCAGCAGTCCTCTACTAGAGGTGGCAGATACGCAGTATTTT
CASSPLLEVADTQYF
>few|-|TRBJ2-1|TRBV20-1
TGCAGTGCTAGGAATTTCTGGGGGAGTCATTATGAGCAGTTCTTC
CSARNFWGSHYEQFF
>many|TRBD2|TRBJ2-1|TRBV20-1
TGCAGTGCTAGCATTCTAGCGGTTCTAACCCGGCCCTATGAGCAGTTCTTC
CSASILAVLTRPYEQFF
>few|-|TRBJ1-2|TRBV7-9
TGTGCCAGCAGCTTAGTGGAGGGCAGGGGTTTCTATGGCTACACCTTC
CASSLVEGRGFYGYTF
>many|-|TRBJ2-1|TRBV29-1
TGCAGCGCCGGATTAACTTTGAGCGAGAGCTCCTACAATGAGCAGTTCTTC
CSAGLTLSESSYNEQFF
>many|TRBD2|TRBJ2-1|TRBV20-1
TGCAGTGCTAGAGATTGGGGAGCGGGAGGGCAATACAATGAGCAGTTCTTC
CSARDWGAGGQYNEQFF
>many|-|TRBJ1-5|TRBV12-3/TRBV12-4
TGTGCCAGCAGTTTATGGGGTCAGCCCCAGCATTTT
CASSLWGQPQHF
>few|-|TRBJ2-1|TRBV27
TGTGCCAGCAGTTTCTCACCAGGATACAATGAGCAGTTCTTC
CASSFSPGYNEQFF
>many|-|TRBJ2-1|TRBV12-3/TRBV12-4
TGTGCCAGCAGTTCACCAAGCTCCTACAATGAGCAGTTCTTC
CASSSPSSYNEQFF
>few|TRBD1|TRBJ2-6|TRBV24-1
TGTGCCACCAGTGATTTAGGACAGGGAGACTCTGGGGCCAACGTCCTGACTTTC
CATSDLGQGDSGANVLTF
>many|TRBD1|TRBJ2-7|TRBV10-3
TGTGCCACAGGGCCTGGACAGGAACCTACGTTGCAGTACTTC
CATGPGQEPTLQYF
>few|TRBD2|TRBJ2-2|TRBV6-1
TGTGCCAGCACCCTCGGGCTAGCGGGGGAAACCGGGGAGCTGTTTTTT
CASTLGLAGETGELFF
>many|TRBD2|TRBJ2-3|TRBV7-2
TGTGCCAGCAGCGTAGGACTAGCTAGCACAGATACGCAGTATTTT
CASSVGLASTDTQYF
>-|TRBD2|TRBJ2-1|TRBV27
TGTGCCAGCAGTTTGACTAGCAGTAACAATGAGCAGTTCTTC
CASSLTSSNNEQFF
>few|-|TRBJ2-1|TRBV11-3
TGTGCCAGCAGCTTAATTACCGGGACAAACCCCTATGAGCAGTTCTTC
CASSLITGTNPYEQFF
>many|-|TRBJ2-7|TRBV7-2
TGTGCCAGCAGCTTAGTTCCGGACAGCTACTACGAGCAGTACTTC
CASSLVPDSYYEQYF
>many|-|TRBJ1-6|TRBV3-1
TGTGCCAGCAGCCAAGATCAAGGGTTCAATTCACCCCTCCACTTT
CASSQDQGFNSPLHF
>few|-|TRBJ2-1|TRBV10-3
TGTGCCATCAGTGGGGACCTGAGCTCCTACAATGAGCAGTTCTTC
CAISGDLSSYNEQFF
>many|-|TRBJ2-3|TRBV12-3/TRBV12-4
TGTGCCAGCAGTTTTCAGACCGGTGGAGATACGCAGTATTTT
CASSFQTGGDTQYF
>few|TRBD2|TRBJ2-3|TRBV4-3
TGCGCCAGCAGCCAAGATAGGGAACTAGCGGGACGCACAGATACGCAGTATTTT
CASSQDRELAGRTDTQYF
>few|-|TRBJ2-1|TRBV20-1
TGCAGTGCTAGAGAAGAGCTAGGCTCCTACAATGAGCAGTTCTTC
CSAREELGSYNEQFF
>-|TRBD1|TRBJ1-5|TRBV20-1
TGCAGTGCTAGATCCGGACAGGGTAATCAGCCCCAGCATTTT
CSARSGQGNQPQHF
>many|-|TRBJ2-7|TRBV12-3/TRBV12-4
TGTGCCAGCAGTTTCGGACCAGGACCCGAGCAGTACTTC
CASSFGPGPEQYF
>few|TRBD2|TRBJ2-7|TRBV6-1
TGTGCCAGCAAAAACCGCGGGACTAACTACGAGCAGTACTTC
CASKNRGTNYEQYF
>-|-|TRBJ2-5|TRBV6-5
TGTGCCAGCAGTTATAGAGTTGGGGAGACCCAGTACTTC
CASSYRVGETQYF